A single sample gave rise to the 7 T cell receptor beta chains below, sequenced in a study of shared clonotypes between healthy human individuals. TCRdb's table, derived via immunoSEQ multiplex PCR, lists solely in-frame clones and lacks some. The sample lists about 1 million clones; roughly 75% were seen once. The sample comprised memory CD4+ T cells sorted from blood. Subset given: CD45RA-negative fraction. The receptors derive from a man aged 18 to 30 in good health.

The CDR3 here is CASSLFGGEGETQYF. The CDR3 DNA is TGTGCCAGCAGCTTATTTGGGGGGGAAGGAGAGACCCAGTACTTC. The chain recombines TRBV7-6 with TRBJ2-5; TRBD2 matches at 7 bases. Germline CDR1 SGHVS, CDR2 FNYEAQ. This CDR3 spans 15 amino acids. V lost 2 bases, J lost 4 bases, and 7 bases stayed unmatched.

This clone has a handful of counts. The chain has TRBV4-1 and TRBJ2-2; 8 bases fit TRBD1. J gave up 0 bases and V 4 bases, and 10 bases lay outside the gene matches. There are 18 residues in the CDR3. From germline, CDR1 is MGHRA and CDR2 YSYEKL. The CDR3, as DNA: TGCGCCAGCAGCCCTTCACAGGGGGTAAGAGCGAACACCGGGGAGCTGTTTTTT. Translation: CASSPSQGVRANTGELFF.

This clone was detected many times. Other DNA sequences from this sample encode an identical CDR3 as well. The chain couples TRBV30 to TRBJ1-3, with D uncertain. The germline V gene has CDR1 GTSNPN and CDR2 SVGIG (reference sequence). The germline V and J ends were trimmed by 3 bases and 4 bases, with 4 bases remaining between them. This CDR3 contains 11 residues. Here the CDR3 reads CAWSPGNTIYF. DNA of the CDR3: TGTGCCTGGAGCCCCGGAAACACCATATATTTT.

V is TRBV9 and J is TRBJ2-6, with unresolved D. The CDR3 length is 15 residues. Per germline, CDR1 SGDLS and CDR2 YYNGEE. Trimming left V 5 bases short and J 4 bases short, with 13 bases between. DNA for the CDR3: TGTGCCAGCAGTGCCGACAATCCCGGGGCCAACGTCCTGACTTTC. Its protein product is CASSADNPGANVLTF.

In this sample, this clone turned up once. Additional DNA sequences in this sample encode the identical CDR3. The V and J genes are TRBV29-1 and TRBJ1-5, with D possibly TRBD1 on 6 matching bases. This CDR3 has 12 amino acids. The V gene's germline CDR1 is SQVTM and CDR2 ANQGSEA. V was cut by 6 bases and J by 4 bases, with 10 bases left in between. The CDR3 DNA reads TGCAGCGTGGGGGGCCAAAATCAGCCCCAGCATTTT. The encoded protein is CSVGGQNQPQHF.

V and J are TRBV7-2 and TRBJ1-6; TRBD1 matches at 8 bases. The CDR3 runs 15 residues. V shed 1 base, J shed 6 bases, and the junction held 2 bases outside the gene matches. Germline V gene data show CDR1 as SGHTA and CDR2 as FQGNSA. The CDR3: CASSLDTGGNSPLHF. The CDR3, as DNA: TGTGCCAGCAGCTTAGACACAGGGGGTAATTCACCCCTCCACTTT.

The chain uses TRBV19 and TRBJ2-2; D unresolved. The germline V and J ends were trimmed by 1 base and 9 bases, with 12 bases remaining between them. Germline CDR1 is LNHDA and CDR2 is SQIVND (reference sequence). The CDR3 extends over 14 amino acids. The CDR3 nucleotides are TGTGCCAGTAGTATAGGTTCTGGGTACCGGGAGCTGTTTTTT. Translating it yields CASSIGSGYRELFF. The full variable domain, with the rest looked up from reference TRBV19 and TRBJ2-2, is DGGITQSPKYLFRKEGQNVTLSCEQNLNHDAMYWYRQDPGQGLRLIYYSQIVNDFQKGDIAEGYSVSREKKESFPLTVTSAQKNPTAFYLCASSIGSGYRELFFGEGSRLTVL.